Below, 26 T cell receptor beta chains from the same sample are listed, as sequenced in a study of T-cell reconstitution after alpha-beta-depleted transplantation in children (dated by TCRdb to between 2015 and 2016). What this sample's treatment or condition label stands for: allogeneic hematopoietic cell transplantation with graft depleted of TCRalphabeta T cells and CD19 B cells. The method behind the library was PCR. Instrument on record: Illumina HiSeq 2500. Molecular barcoding was employed in the preparation of TCR libraries, with unique molecular identifiers being used to normalize TCRbeta repertoire quantification. TCRdb took the public reads, trimmed them with fastp at Q25, ran MiXCR for clone calling and kept in-frame beta chains. Under each unique CDR3 protein, matching rows form one entry showing the most common genes and DNA. Counted in this sample were hundreds of thousands of distinct CDR3 sequences; under 8.5% of them appeared once. The ten largest clonotypes hold 35% of the sample.

The source was PBMCs, mostly from graft donor cells, collected 360 days after TCRalphabeta/CD19-depleted stem cell transplant. These receptors were taken from a male patient aged 2-9 years who had a stem cell transplant for acute myeloid leukemia, so the T cells may come from the graft donor.

The chain uses TRBV10-3 and TRBJ1-2; a weak D match, TRBD1 (5 bases). The CDR3 is 15 amino acids. Germline lookup yields CDR1 ENHRY and CDR2 SYGVKD. Deletions cut 6 bases from V and 1 base from J, with 15 bases between. DNA of the CDR3: TGTGCCATCAGGGAGACAGATCAATTTAACTATGGCTACACCTTC. This codes for CAIRETDQFNYGYTF.

The chain combines TRBV9 with TRBJ2-1; a weak D match, TRBD2 (6 bases). The CDR3 runs 16 residues. The germline V and J ends were trimmed by 0 bases and 8 bases, with 18 bases remaining between them. The germline CDR1 and CDR2 sequences are SGDLS and YYNGEE. CDR3 nucleotide sequence: TGTGCCAGCAGCGTAGATCGGGGAGGTGGTTGGGATGAGCAGTTCTTC. Amino acid sequence: CASSVDRGGGWDEQFF.

This clonotype occurred many times. This sequence joins TRBV5-1 and TRBJ2-7, with D possibly matching TRBD1 (5 bases). The CDR3 is 14 residues long. Trimming took off 0 bases at V and 2 bases at J, with 9 bases between the two ends. Germline V gene data show CDR1 as SGHRS and CDR2 as YFSETQ. As DNA, the CDR3 is TGCGCCAGCAGCTTGGTACAGGCTCCCTACGAGCAGTACTTC. Protein sequence: CASSLVQAPYEQYF.

This clonotype showed up many times. The V gene is TRBV7-3, the J gene TRBJ1-2, with unresolved D. V gave up 5 bases and J gave up 2 bases, with 9 bases separating them. This CDR3 region has 13 residues. The germline gives CDR1 SGHTA, CDR2 FQGTGA. Here the CDR3 DNA reads TGTGCCAGCAGCCGAGCAGGAAACTATGGCTACACCTTC. Its protein product is CASSRAGNYGYTF.

The gene calls are TRBV12-3 or TRBV12-4 and TRBJ2-5; 7 nucleotides agree with TRBD1. This CDR3 has 15 amino acids. V lost 6 bases to trimming and J lost 3 bases; unmatched junction nucleotides: 10. The CDR3 protein is CASSSAGTEKETQYF. DNA for the CDR3: TGTGCCAGCAGCTCCGCCGGGACAGAGAAAGAGACCCAGTACTTC.

There are many counts of this clonotype. Here the CDR3 reads CASSLGWGTYNEQFF. DNA of the CDR3: TGTGCCAGCAGCTTAGGTTGGGGAACCTACAATGAGCAGTTCTTC. The genes are TRBV7-3 and TRBJ2-1; D unresolved. Germline CDR1 SGHTA, CDR2 FQGTGA. The CDR3 loop spans 15 amino acids. V lost 2 bases and J 2 bases, leaving 10 bases between the germline ends. Together with reference TRBV7-3 and TRBJ2-1, the CDR3 gives the full variable domain: GAGVSQTPSNKVTEKGKYVELRCDPISGHTALYWYRQSLGQGPEFLIYFQGTGAADDSGLPNDRFFAVRPEGSVSTLKIQRTERGDSAVYLCASSLGWGTYNEQFFGPGTRLTVL.

A word on this clonotype: This could be a read error, since a much larger clone is one nucleotide away. No conserved phenylalanine or tryptophan ends this CDR3, so it is likely a read error. The chain links TRBV12-3 or TRBV12-4 to TRBJ2-1; 11 bases match TRBD2. The CDR3 length is 17 residues. Trimming cost V 3 bases and J 4 bases; bases outside gene matches: 8. CDR3 nucleotides: TGTGCCAGCAGTTTGGTTAGCGGGGGGGCCGGGTACAATGAGCAGTTCCTC. Translating it yields CASSLVSGGAGYNEQFL.

This clonotype was seen a few times. The chain employs TRBV7-8 and TRBJ2-1; perhaps TRBD1 as D (6 bases). V was shortened by 0 bases and J by 6 bases, with 15 bases between the two germline ends. Germline V lookup: CDR1 SGHVS, CDR2 FQNEAQ. This CDR3 is 16 amino acids long. In nucleotides, the CDR3 is TGTGCCAGCAGCTTAGCCACAGGGATGGGAATCAATGAGCAGTTCTTC. It specifies CASSLATGMGINEQFF.

This rearrangement joins TRBV5-5 to TRBJ2-1; D is undetermined. CDR3 length: 14 amino acids. V was shortened by 3 bases and J by 4 bases, with 11 bases between the two germline ends. In germline, CDR1 is SGHKS, CDR2 YYEKEE (reference sequence). The DNA for the CDR3 is TGTGCCAGCAGCTATTACCAAGGGTACAATGAGCAGTTCTTC. It encodes CASSYYQGYNEQFF.

This clonotype has at least ten counts. V and J are TRBV10-3 and TRBJ2-2, with 7 bases identical to TRBD1. Germline V gene data show CDR1 as ENHRY and CDR2 as SYGVKD. The ends lost 4 bases at V and 7 bases at J; junction bases unmatched: 15. The CDR3 spans 17 residues. The DNA for the CDR3 is TGTGCCATCAGTGTTGGACAGGCCGCTCTCGCAATCGGGGAGCTGTTTTTT. Amino acids: CAISVGQAALAIGELFF.

This clonotype was counted ten times or more. The rearrangement links TRBV10-3 to TRBJ2-5; 11 positions match TRBD1. The junction had 6 bases not matched to a gene; V was cut back by 7 bases and J by 2 bases. The CDR3 spans 15 residues. Germline V gene sequence: CDR1 ENHRY, CDR2 SYGVKD. CDR3 amino acids: CAITPGQGGQETQYF. DNA for the CDR3: TGTGCCATCACGCCGGGACAGGGGGGACAAGAGACCCAGTACTTC.

The DNA for the CDR3 is TGCAGTGCTAGATGGGCTAGCCTACAAGAGACCCAGTACTTC. Translated, it gives CSARWASLQETQYF. The genes are TRBV20-1 and TRBJ2-5; weak D call: TRBD2 (5 bases). CDR3 size: 14 residues. The germline V and J ends were trimmed by 2 bases and 2 bases, with 12 bases remaining between them. CDR1 and CDR2 (germline): DFQATT, SNEGSKA (reference sequence).

This clonotype was counted a few times. CDR3 sequence reads: CASSLGQGRVYNEQFF. The CDR3 DNA reads TGTGCCAGCAGCCTTGGACAGGGACGGGTTTACAATGAGCAGTTCTTC. This chain joins TRBV12-3 or TRBV12-4 and TRBJ2-1; 8 bases are shared with TRBD1. The trim removed 6 bases at V and 4 bases at J, leaving 11 bases unmatched. The CDR3 spans 16 residues.

This clonotype was seen at least ten times. The V and J genes are TRBV13 and TRBJ2-3; tentative D call: TRBD2 (6 bases). CDR3 size: 16 residues. Germline V lookup: CDR1 PRHDT, CDR2 FYEKMQ (reference sequence). V was clipped by 3 bases and J by 4 bases, with 17 bases between them. CDR3 loop: CASSFLWGSGADTQYF. CDR3 bases: TGTGCCAGCAGCTTTTTGTGGGGTTCGGGGGCAGATACGCAGTATTTT.

A few counts support this clonotype. The CDR3 region has the DNA TGTGCTAGTGGCCACGGACAGGGGGATGAAAAACTGTTTTTT. This sequence encodes CASGHGQGDEKLFF. The chain links TRBV12-5 to TRBJ1-4, with 10 bases aligning to TRBD1. The germline gives CDR1 LGHNT, CDR2 FRNRAP. This CDR3 spans 14 amino acids. The V and J ends lost 6 bases and 6 bases, in that order; junction bases with no gene match: 4. The entire variable domain, with the rest obtained from reference TRBV12-5 and TRBJ1-4, is as follows: DARVTQTPRHKVTEMGQEVTMRCQPILGHNTVFWYRQTMMQGLELLAYFRNRAPLDDSGMPKDRFSAEMPDATLATLKIQPSEPRDSAVYFCASGHGQGDEKLFFGSGTQLSVL.

Ten or more counts support this clonotype. The rearrangement joins TRBV2 to TRBJ2-7; perhaps TRBD1 as D (6 bases). CDR1 and CDR2 (germline): SNHLY, FYNNEI. The CDR3 runs to 15 residues. V lost 2 bases, J lost 3 bases, and 14 bases lay in between. CDR3: CASSEITGRYYEQYF. In DNA form, the CDR3 reads TGTGCCAGCAGTGAAATTACAGGGCGATACTACGAGCAGTACTTC.

The rearrangement links TRBV29-1 to TRBJ1-2; 7 bases align to TRBD1. The CDR3 totals 14 residues. CDR1 is SQVTM, CDR2 ANQGSEA, per germline. The V segment lost 4 bases and the J segment 4 bases; nucleotides outside the gene matches: 9. The CDR3 loop reads CSVGDAGQVYGYTF. The CDR3 DNA is TGCAGCGTTGGGGATGCAGGACAGGTCTATGGCTACACCTTC.

The sample holds many counts of this clonotype. The chain is built from TRBV10-2 and TRBJ2-2, with 8 bases fitting TRBD1. The CDR3 spans 13 residues. Losses at the gene ends were 5 bases for V and 8 bases for J; bases not matched to a gene: 4. CDR1 and CDR2 from the germline V gene are WSHSY and SAAADI. The CDR3 loop reads CASSYNRGGELFF. The CDR3 DNA sequence: TGCGCCAGCAGTTATAACAGGGGGGGGGAGCTGTTTTTT.

This clonotype was observed a few times. The V call is TRBV12-3 or TRBV12-4, the J call TRBJ2-3; 8 bases match TRBD2. The CDR3 sequence is 15 residues long. With V trimmed by 2 bases and J by 4 bases, 5 bases remained unmatched. CDR3 in DNA: TGTGCCAGCAGTTTACGCGGGGGGCCGGCAGATACGCAGTATTTT. This gives the protein CASSLRGGPADTQYF.

The genes are TRBV20-1 and TRBJ2-5; 14 bases align to TRBD2. The CDR3 loop spans 19 amino acids. In germline, CDR1 is DFQATT, CDR2 SNEGSKA (reference sequence). V shed 0 bases, J shed 4 bases, and the junction held 13 bases outside the gene matches. Here the CDR3 reads CSARDRGGSGTSGRETQYF. In nucleotides, the CDR3 is TGCAGTGCTAGAGATCGGGGGGGTTCCGGGACTAGCGGGAGAGAGACCCAGTACTTC.

The chain links TRBV29-1 to TRBJ2-3; TRBD1 agrees at 8 bases. The germline CDR1 and CDR2 sequences are SQVTM and ANQGSEA. There are 12 residues in the CDR3. V gave up 8 bases and J gave up 8 bases; unmatched junction bases: 9. CDR3: CSYTGGAGTQYF. The CDR3 coding sequence is TGCAGCTATACAGGGGGAGCGGGTACGCAGTATTTT.

This chain uses TRBV5-1 with TRBJ2-3; D possibly matches TRBD1 or TRBD2 (5 bases each). Germline V gives CDR1 SGHRS, CDR2 YFSETQ. The V and J ends lost 3 bases and 8 bases respectively, with 13 bases between them. CDR3 length equals 13 residues. The CDR3 loop is CASSWPAGTTQYF. CDR3 in DNA: TGCGCCAGCAGCTGGCCAGCCGGGACTACGCAGTATTTT. Full variable domain (missing parts from reference TRBV5-1 and TRBJ2-3): KAGVTQTPRYLIKTRGQQVTLSCSPISGHRSVSWYQQTPGQGLQFLFEYFSETQRNKGNFPGRFSGRQFSNSRSEMNVSTLELGDSALYLCASSWPAGTTQYFGPGTRLTVL.

This CDR3 reads CASSGPRDRGTDTQYF. The CDR3 bases are TGCGCCAGCAGCGGACCCAGGGACAGGGGCACAGATACGCAGTATTTT. The chain is built from TRBV10-2 and TRBJ2-3; TRBD1 matches 9 bases. The CDR3 runs to 16 residues. V lost 6 bases, J lost 1 base, and 8 bases stayed unmatched. Germline V gives CDR1 WSHSY, CDR2 SAAADI.

The genes are TRBV12-3 or TRBV12-4 and TRBJ2-3; a possible D gene is TRBD2 (6 bases). This CDR3 contains 13 residues. Trimming pared 6 bases from V and 4 bases from J, leaving 11 bases between. CDR3 amino acids: CASRSPSADTQYF. DNA of the CDR3: TGTGCCAGCAGGTCTCCTAGCGCAGATACGCAGTATTTT.

This clonotype was seen repeatedly, ten times or more. The chain couples TRBV29-1 to TRBJ1-1, with 7 bases lining up with TRBD1. The V gene end was trimmed by 6 bases and the J gene end by 4 bases; junction bases not matched to a gene: 8. Germline V gives CDR1 SQVTM, CDR2 ANQGSEA. The CDR3 sequence is 13 residues long. The DNA for the CDR3 is TGCAGCGTAATGACAGGGTTGGGCACTGAAGCTTTCTTT. Translation gives CSVMTGLGTEAFF.

This chain joins TRBV7-8 and TRBJ2-2; D not certain. Between the trimmed V and J ends, which lost 0 bases and 1 base, there was a span of 6 bases. This CDR3 contains 15 residues. Germline CDR1 SGHVS, CDR2 FQNEAQ. DNA of the CDR3: TGTGCCAGCAGCTTAGCAAGCGTGAACACCGGGGAGCTGTTTTTT. Translating it yields CASSLASVNTGELFF. Full variable domain (rest looked up from reference TRBV7-8 and TRBJ2-2): GAGVSQSPRYKVAKRGQDVALRCDPISGHVSLFWYQQALGQGPEFLTYFQNEAQLDKSGLPSDRFFAERPEGSVSTLKIQRTQQEDSAVYLCASSLASVNTGELFFGEGSRLTVL.